These 21 T cell receptor beta chains originate from one sample sequenced in a study of blood T cell repertoires in COVID-19. Profiled with immunoSEQ multiplex PCR; TCRdb holds only in-frame clones, not every one. The sample has 380,000 or so clones; 81% are singletons. The specimen sequenced was peripheral blood. Receptors were obtained from a human donor with acute or convalescent COVID-19. The donor label of this sample is uncertain.

CDR3 nucleotide sequence: TGTGCCAGCAGCGCTACAGGGGGCTATACCGGGGAGCTGTTTTTT. Its protein is CASSATGGYTGELFF. This rearrangement joins TRBV6-5 to TRBJ2-2; 9 bases are shared with TRBD1. The CDR3 has 15 amino acids. V lost 6 bases to trimming and J lost 5 bases; unmatched junction nucleotides: 7. Germline V lookup: CDR1 MNHEY, CDR2 SVGAGI.

The chain recombines TRBV24-1 with TRBJ1-2; D is unresolved. Germline values: CDR1 KGHDR, CDR2 SFDVKD. The length of the CDR3 is 11 residues. V lost 2 bases to trimming and J lost 8 bases, with 5 bases between them. The CDR3 region has the DNA TGTGCCACCAGTGATTCTTTCGGCTACACCTTC. Its translation: CATSDSFGYTF.

The chain combines TRBV5-1 with TRBJ2-1, with TRBD1 matching over 7 bases. The J segment lost 8 bases and the V segment lost 4 bases, leaving 6 bases of the junction unmatched. Germline V lookup: CDR1 SGHRS, CDR2 YFSETQ. The CDR3 length is 13 residues. For the CDR3, the DNA is TGCGCCAGCAGCCCACAGGGGTTGGATGAGCAGTTCTTC. Translated: CASSPQGLDEQFF.

This chain links TRBV11-2 with TRBJ2-7, with 7 bases that match TRBD1. Per germline, CDR1 SGHAT and CDR2 FQNNGV. The CDR3 length is 13 residues. V shed 5 bases, J shed 10 bases, and the junction held 11 bases outside the gene matches. The CDR3 sequence: CASSRDRETLQYF. The CDR3 coding sequence is TGTGCCAGCAGCCGGGACAGAGAGACCCTTCAGTACTTC.

V is TRBV18 and J is TRBJ2-3, with no clear D. There are 12 residues in the CDR3. The V gene lost 5 bases and the J gene lost 5 bases, with 8 bases spanning the gap. Germline CDR1 and CDR2: KGHSH and LQKENI. CDR3 nucleotide sequence: TGTGCCAGCTCAAAGATAGAAGATACGCAGTATTTT. It encodes CASSKIEDTQYF.

This chain connects TRBV14 to TRBJ1-4; D ambiguous. V shed 0 bases and J shed 8 bases, with 7 bases lying between them. The CDR3 is made up of 13 amino acids. Germline V gene lookup returns CDR1 SGHDN and CDR2 FVKESK. The CDR3 DNA is TGTGCCAGCAGCCAAGACCTCGGGGAAAAACTGTTTTTT. Amino acid sequence: CASSQDLGEKLFF.

The CDR3 coding sequence is TGTGCCAGCAGCCCCTTCGTGGGCGGGGAGAAAGCTTTCTTT. It encodes CASSPFVGGEKAFF. The rearrangement links TRBV3-1 (or the pseudogene TRBV3-2) to TRBJ1-1, with D unresolved. CDR3 length: 14 amino acids. The germline V and J ends were trimmed by 4 bases and 9 bases, with 18 bases remaining between them. Germline-derived CDR1 and CDR2 are LGHDT and YNNKEL (reference sequence).

The chain combines TRBV28 with TRBJ1-2, with 8 nucleotides matching TRBD1. The J segment lost 8 bases and the V segment lost 4 bases, leaving 9 bases of the junction unmatched. CDR3 length: 14 amino acids. CDR1 and CDR2 from the germline V gene are MDHEN and SYDVKM. CDR3 nucleotides: TGTGCCAGCAGTTATGGCTACAGGGGGAACGGCTACACCTTC. Translated: CASSYGYRGNGYTF.

This clone was seen just once. This chain links TRBV4-1 with TRBJ1-2; the D gene is possibly TRBD1 (6 bases). Deletions cut 0 bases from V and 4 bases from J, with 18 bases between. CDR3 length: 17 residues. The V gene's germline CDR1 is MGHRA and CDR2 YSYEKL. CDR3 sequence: CASSQDIARGGAYGYTF. The CDR3 region has the DNA TGCGCCAGCAGCCAAGATATAGCGAGGGGGGGAGCCTATGGCTACACCTTC.

This rearrangement joins TRBV15 to TRBJ2-1, with 9 bases that match TRBD2. There are 15 residues in the CDR3. V lost 0 bases and J lost 9; bases outside the gene matches: 6. From germline, CDR1 is LNHNV and CDR2 YYDKDF (reference sequence). CDR3 bases: TGTGCCACCAGCAGAGATTCGGGAGCGGGAGGTGAGCAGTTCTTC. Amino acids: CATSRDSGAGGEQFF.

The chain uses TRBV7-9 and TRBJ2-2, with a possible D match to TRBD2 (5 bases). CDR1 and CDR2 (germline): SEHNR, FQNEAQ (reference sequence). V lost 5 bases to trimming and J lost 2 bases, with 6 bases between them. The CDR3 runs 13 residues. The CDR3 reads CASSRLNTGELFF. Here the CDR3 DNA reads TGTGCCAGCAGCAGACTAAACACCGGGGAGCTGTTTTTT. The variable domain in full, with the rest retrieved from reference TRBV7-9 and TRBJ2-2, is DTGVSQNPRHKITKRGQNVTFRCDPISEHNRLYWYRQTLGQGPEFLTYFQNEAQLEKSRLLSDRFSAERPKGSFSTLEIQRTEQGDSAMYLCASSRLNTGELFFGEGSRLTVL.

The rearrangement joins TRBV6-5 to TRBJ1-4; TRBD1 matches 7 bases. In germline, CDR1 is MNHEY, CDR2 SVGAGI. J lost 3 bases, V lost 6 bases, and 7 bases had no gene match. This CDR3 has 15 residues. The CDR3 coding sequence is TGTGCCAGCAGGAGAGAGACAGGGTCTAATGAAAAACTGTTTTTT. Translation: CASRRETGSNEKLFF.

The chain combines TRBV11-2 with TRBJ1-6; TRBD1 matches 10 bases. There are 16 residues in the CDR3. Germline V gives CDR1 SGHAT, CDR2 FQNNGV. With V trimmed by 2 bases and J by 7 bases, 5 bases remained unmatched. The CDR3 DNA follows: TGTGCCAGCAGCTTACCTACGGACAGGGGGAATTCACCCCTCCACTTT. Translation: CASSLPTDRGNSPLHF.

V usage is TRBV24-1 and J usage is TRBJ1-2; tentative D call: TRBD1 (6 bases). This CDR3 spans 14 amino acids. The V end lost 3 bases, the J end lost 4 bases, and 11 bases lay between the germline ends. CDR1 and CDR2 from the germline V gene are KGHDR and SFDVKD. Written as DNA, the CDR3 is TGTGCCACCAGTGATCGGACAGCCCCCTATGGCTACACCTTC. It yields the protein CATSDRTAPYGYTF.

The chain couples TRBV28 to TRBJ1-1, with D perhaps TRBD1 (6 bases). Germline-derived CDR1 and CDR2 are MDHEN and SYDVKM. The CDR3 sequence is 15 residues long. Trimming pared 2 bases from V and 5 bases from J, leaving 15 bases between. CDR3 region: CASSLGGQRGTEAFF. The CDR3 DNA sequence: TGTGCCAGCAGTTTAGGGGGACAAAGGGGGACTGAAGCTTTCTTT.

The gene calls are TRBV28 and TRBJ1-2; 11 positions match TRBD1. The junction had 7 bases not matched to a gene; V was cut back by 2 bases and J by 5 bases. The V gene's germline CDR1 is MDHEN and CDR2 SYDVKM. The CDR3 length is 16 residues. The CDR3 protein is CASSLTGTGGEYGYTF. The CDR3 DNA reads TGTGCCAGCAGTTTAACGGGGACAGGGGGTGAATATGGCTACACCTTC.

The rearrangement links TRBV28 to TRBJ2-1; 8 nucleotides align to TRBD2. Germline CDR1 is MDHEN and CDR2 is SYDVKM. The CDR3 has 16 residues. Trimming removed 6 bases from V and 0 bases from J; junction bases left unmatched: 7. The CDR3 is CASSRAGGSSYNEQFF. As DNA, the CDR3 is TGTGCCAGCAGCCGTGCGGGGGGTAGCTCCTACAATGAGCAGTTCTTC. Supplemented by reference TRBV28 and TRBJ2-1, the full variable domain reads DVKVTQSSRYLVKRTGEKVFLECVQDMDHENMFWYRQDPGLGLRLIYFSYDVKMKEKGDIPEGYSVSREKKERFSLILESASTNQTSMYLCASSRAGGSSYNEQFFGPGTRLTVL.

Only one count was recorded for this clone. The chain has TRBV5-1 and TRBJ2-7; TRBD1 is a possible D gene (5 bases). CDR3 length: 14 residues. CDR1 and CDR2 (germline): SGHRS, YFSETQ. Trimming pared 1 base from V and 0 bases from J, leaving 8 bases between. In DNA form, the CDR3 reads TGCGCCAGCAGCTTGAGTCAGGGCTCCTACGAGCAGTACTTC. Translating gives CASSLSQGSYEQYF.

J is TRBJ1-3 and V is TRBV5-1; no clear D gene. V was trimmed by 4 bases and J by 2 bases, leaving 10 bases between them. Germline CDR1 reads SGHRS; CDR2 reads YFSETQ. This CDR3 contains 14 residues. This CDR3 is CASSTGLTGNTIYF. The CDR3 bases are TGCGCCAGCAGCACGGGTTTAACTGGAAACACCATATATTTT. The full variable domain, completed using reference TRBV5-1 and TRBJ1-3, is KAGVTQTPRYLIKTRGQQVTLSCSPISGHRSVSWYQQTPGQGLQFLFEYFSETQRNKGNFPGRFSGRQFSNSRSEMNVSTLELGDSALYLCASSTGLTGNTIYFGEGSWLTVV.

The chain uses TRBV29-1 and TRBJ2-3; D remains ambiguous. The CDR3 is 12 amino acids. V was pared by 3 bases and J by 1 base, with 5 bases between. In germline, CDR1 is SQVTM, CDR2 ANQGSEA. In nucleotides, the CDR3 is TGCAGCGTTGATTTCGGCACAGATACGCAGTATTTT. Translated: CSVDFGTDTQYF.

This clone was seen more than once but under ten times. The genes are TRBV28 and TRBJ2-7; D uncertain. Germline V gives CDR1 MDHEN, CDR2 SYDVKM. V was shortened by 3 bases and J by 1 base, with 10 bases between the two germline ends. The CDR3 extends over 14 amino acids. In DNA form, the CDR3 reads TGTGCCAGCAGTTTTTGGCGGCGGTCCTACGAGCAGTACTTC. Its protein is CASSFWRRSYEQYF.